One sample yielded the 27 T cell receptor beta chains listed below, sequenced in a study of T-cell memory formation after mild COVID-19. TCRdb processed the 5' RACE reads anew with MiXCR; each CDR3 protein has one entry. The data show about 140,000 distinct CDR3 sequences, more than 13% seen once. The sequenced sample consisted of PBMCs or a T cell subset sorted from them (not recorded which). The receptors here all came from an adult woman who had mild COVID-19 (a few samples of this study predate the infection). Cell type and time point are not known.

The V call is TRBV5-1, the J call TRBJ1-1; tentative D call: TRBD1 (6 bases). CDR1 and CDR2 (germline): SGHRS, YFSETQ. The CDR3 sequence is 15 residues long. Deletions cut 2 bases from V and 6 bases from J, with 17 bases between. The CDR3 DNA reads as TGCGCCAGCAGCTTCGGCAGGGGAGGCAGGGCTGAAGCTTTCTTT. As protein: CASSFGRGGRAEAFF.

The V gene is TRBV7-6, the J gene TRBJ1-2; no reliable D call. CDR1 is SGHVS and CDR2 is FNYEAQ in the germline V gene. The CDR3 totals 12 residues. With 5 bases removed from V and 8 bases from J, the gap between germline ends came to 12 bases. CDR3 protein: CASSAEMSGYTF. The CDR3 coding sequence is TGTGCCAGCAGCGCCGAGATGAGCGGCTACACCTTC.

This clonotype was seen a handful of times. The V gene is TRBV29-1, the J gene TRBJ2-7; tentatively, D is TRBD1 (5 bases). The CDR3 runs 13 residues. CDR1 SQVTM and CDR2 ANQGSEA come from the germline V gene. The germline V and J ends were trimmed by 5 bases and 3 bases, with 14 bases remaining between them. The CDR3 nucleotides read TGCAGCGTTACGACAGCTAACCACTACGAGCAGTACTTC. Its translation: CSVTTANHYEQYF.

V and J are TRBV30 and TRBJ1-2; 8 bases line up with TRBD1. Germline CDR1 is GTSNPN and CDR2 is SVGIG (reference sequence). This CDR3 spans 14 amino acids. V trimming: 4 bases; J trimming: 4 bases; junction bases outside the gene matches: 8. CDR3 residues: CAWTTGQGLYGYTF. The DNA for the CDR3 is TGTGCCTGGACCACCGGACAGGGCCTCTATGGCTACACCTTC. The full variable domain, rest sourced from reference TRBV30 and TRBJ1-2, is SQTIHQWPATLVQPVGSPLSLECTVEGTSNPNLYWYRQAAGRGLQLLFYSVGIGQISSEVPQNLSASRPQDRQFILSSKKLLLSDSGFYLCAWTTGQGLYGYTFGSGTRLTVV.

This clonotype qualifies as large. The chain combines TRBV12-3 or TRBV12-4 with TRBJ1-5; 8 nucleotides match TRBD1. After removal of 2 bases from V and 6 bases from J, the junction contained 9 bases not matched to a gene. The CDR3 length is 16 residues. CDR3 region: CASSLTTGVGFQPQHF. The CDR3 DNA is TGTGCCAGCAGTTTAACGACAGGGGTGGGGTTTCAGCCCCAGCATTTT.

This clonotype was counted a few times. The V and J genes are TRBV25-1 and TRBJ2-1; 9 positions match TRBD2. CDR1 is MGHDK, CDR2 SYGVNS, per germline. J gave up 7 bases and V 2 bases, and 12 bases lay outside the gene matches. The CDR3 loop spans 17 amino acids. The DNA for the CDR3 is TGTGCCAGCAGTGAAACCGGGCTAGCGGGGCTCAAGAATGAGCAGTTCTTC. Its protein product is CASSETGLAGLKNEQFF.

This clonotype turned up a few times. This CDR3 reads CATSGIAKNIQYF. The CDR3 coding sequence is TGTGCCACCAGCGGGATAGCCAAAAACATTCAGTACTTC. This chain connects TRBV15 to TRBJ2-4, with unresolved D. The CDR3 is made up of 13 amino acids. The ends were cut back, 5 bases at V and 0 bases at J, with 5 bases in the middle. Germline values: CDR1 LNHNV, CDR2 YYDKDF (reference sequence).

This clonotype was picked up a small number of times. The chain employs TRBV11-2 and TRBJ2-7; D is unclear. The CDR3 spans 14 residues. CDR1 is SGHAT, CDR2 FQNNGV, per germline. Trimming pared 5 bases from V and 0 bases from J, leaving 11 bases between. CDR3 coding DNA: TGTGCCAGCAGCCAAACCGGGCACTCCTACGAGCAGTACTTC. This translates into CASSQTGHSYEQYF.

This clonotype was detected only a few times. This sequence joins TRBV29-1 and TRBJ2-1, with a tentative D call TRBD1 (5 bases). V gave up 7 bases and J gave up 3 bases, with 16 bases separating them. This CDR3 is 14 amino acids long. The germline V gene encodes CDR1 SQVTM and CDR2 ANQGSEA. The CDR3 reads CSDLEGQGYNEQFF. CDR3 DNA sequence: TGCAGCGACCTGGAAGGGCAGGGCTACAATGAGCAGTTCTTC.

This clonotype was seen more than once but under ten times. V and J are TRBV7-2 and TRBJ2-3; D call uncertain. Trimming removed 5 bases at V and 2 bases at J, with 14 bases between. This CDR3 contains 15 residues. Germline lookup yields CDR1 SGHTA and CDR2 FQGNSA. The CDR3: CASSPTGYDTDTQYF. DNA of the CDR3: TGTGCCAGCAGCCCCACCGGATACGACACAGATACGCAGTATTTT. Filled out from reference TRBV7-2 and TRBJ2-3, the complete variable domain reads GAGVSQSPSNKVTEKGKDVELRCDPISGHTALYWYRQSLGQGLEFLIYFQGNSAPDKSGLPSDRFSAERTGGSVSTLTIQRTQQEDSAVYLCASSPTGYDTDTQYFGPGTRLTVL.

The rearrangement joins TRBV4-1 to TRBJ2-5, with D unresolved. Trimming shortened V by 4 bases and J by 2 bases, and 17 bases separated the two germline ends. Germline V gene lookup returns CDR1 MGHRA and CDR2 YSYEKL. CDR3 length: 16 residues. The CDR3 DNA reads TGCGCCAGCAGCCTCGCCCCCGCACCGTCACAAGAGACCCAGTACTTC. Amino acids: CASSLAPAPSQETQYF.

This chain links TRBV12-3 or TRBV12-4 with TRBJ2-2; a possible D gene is TRBD2 (7 bases). The V end lost 1 base, the J end lost 5 bases, and 14 bases lay between the germline ends. This CDR3 comprises 16 residues. The CDR3 nucleotides read TGTGCCAGCAGTTTAGAGGCAGGGGACTATACCGGGGAGCTGTTTTTT. Translation gives CASSLEAGDYTGELFF.

This clonotype appeared a few times. This chain links TRBV6-5 with TRBJ1-6; a weak D match, TRBD1 (5 bases). The CDR3 consists of 16 residues. Germline values: CDR1 MNHEY, CDR2 SVGAGI. Trimming removed 1 base from V and 8 bases from J, with 15 bases in between. The CDR3 reads CASSYYGDPSDSPLHF. The CDR3 nucleotides read TGTGCCAGCAGTTACTATGGGGACCCCTCCGATTCACCCCTCCACTTT.

The genes are TRBV7-8 and TRBJ2-7; D is perhaps TRBD1 (5 bases). This CDR3 is built from 11 residues. Trimming removed 5 bases from V and 7 bases from J, with 9 bases in between. Germline lookup yields CDR1 SGHVS and CDR2 FQNEAQ. The CDR3 region is CASSPYREQYF. The CDR3 nucleotides are TGTGCCAGCAGCCCGTACAGGGAGCAGTACTTC.

The chain has TRBV6-2 or TRBV6-3 and TRBJ2-5; TRBD2 agrees at 13 bases. This CDR3 is 18 amino acids long. Trimming took 7 bases from V and 3 from J; bases not matched to a gene: 14. Germline CDR1 is MNHEY and CDR2 is SVGEGT. CDR3 sequence reads: CASTLRGGLAGFEETQYF. The CDR3 region has the DNA TGTGCCAGCACCCTACGGGGGGGACTAGCGGGATTCGAAGAGACCCAGTACTTC.

V usage is TRBV7-6 and J usage is TRBJ2-7, with 7 bases fitting TRBD2. The J segment lost 5 bases and the V segment lost 1 base, leaving 2 bases of the junction unmatched. There are 13 residues in the CDR3. CDR1 SGHVS and CDR2 FNYEAQ come from the germline V gene. The DNA for the CDR3 is TGTGCCAGCAGCTTAGACCGGGGGGACGAGCAGTACTTC. Translating it yields CASSLDRGDEQYF.

This clonotype was counted ten times or more. V is TRBV7-9 and J is TRBJ2-7; D is ambiguous. This CDR3 spans 13 amino acids. Trimming removed 1 base from V and 1 base from J, with 5 bases in between. The germline CDR1 and CDR2 sequences are SEHNR and FQNEAQ (reference sequence). The CDR3 region is CASSLENSYEQYF. CDR3 bases: TGTGCCAGCAGCTTAGAGAATTCCTACGAGCAGTACTTC. The variable domain in full, completed from reference TRBV7-9 and TRBJ2-7, reads DTGVSQNPRHKITKRGQNVTFRCDPISEHNRLYWYRQTLGQGPEFLTYFQNEAQLEKSRLLSDRFSAERPKGSFSTLEIQRTEQGDSAMYLCASSLENSYEQYFGPGTRLTVT.

This clonotype came up a few times. This chain uses TRBV9 with TRBJ1-1; the match to TRBD1 covers 9 bases. The V gene's germline CDR1 is SGDLS and CDR2 YYNGEE. The CDR3 extends over 14 amino acids. J gave up 4 bases and V 0 bases, and 1 base lay outside the gene matches. This CDR3 reads CASSVGQGGTEAFF. The CDR3 DNA is TGTGCCAGCAGCGTAGGACAGGGGGGCACTGAAGCTTTCTTT.

The V gene is TRBV9, the J gene TRBJ2-1; D unresolved. V was trimmed by 1 base and J by 6 bases, leaving 17 bases between them. Germline V gene lookup returns CDR1 SGDLS and CDR2 YYNGEE. The CDR3 sequence is 16 residues long. For the CDR3, the DNA is TGTGCCAGCAGCGTAAGTTTAGGTGGTTCGGTCAATGAGCAGTTCTTC. Translation: CASSVSLGGSVNEQFF.

This clonotype was counted only a few times. J is TRBJ1-1 and V is TRBV29-1; D call uncertain. The germline V gene encodes CDR1 SQVTM and CDR2 ANQGSEA. The length of the CDR3 is 12 residues. V dropped 3 bases and J dropped 11 bases, with 16 bases sitting between them. The CDR3 sequence: CSVDREDGAAFF. CDR3 bases: TGCAGCGTTGATAGGGAGGACGGAGCGGCTTTCTTT.

The rearrangement links TRBV6-2 or TRBV6-3 to TRBJ2-7, with D hard to call. Germline V lookup: CDR1 MNHEY, CDR2 SVGEGT. The CDR3 spans 15 residues. V gave up 6 bases and J gave up 2 bases, with 17 bases separating them. The CDR3 is CASSFDATIPYEQYF. The CDR3 DNA sequence: TGTGCCAGCAGCTTCGATGCGACCATTCCCTACGAGCAGTACTTC.

This clonotype showed up just a few times. J is TRBJ2-5 and V is TRBV5-1; no definite D call. This CDR3 comprises 14 residues. Germline CDR1 reads SGHRS; CDR2 reads YFSETQ. Trimming pared 4 bases from V and 1 base from J, leaving 11 bases between. The CDR3 DNA sequence: TGCGCCAGCAGCCTAGGCCCCGCCCAAGAGACCCAGTACTTC. Translating gives CASSLGPAQETQYF. Drawing the rest from reference TRBV5-1 and TRBJ2-5, the complete variable domain is KAGVTQTPRYLIKTRGQQVTLSCSPISGHRSVSWYQQTPGQGLQFLFEYFSETQRNKGNFPGRFSGRQFSNSRSEMNVSTLELGDSALYLCASSLGPAQETQYFGPGTRLLVL.

The chain recombines TRBV5-1 with TRBJ2-5; possibly TRBD2 for D (6 bases). Germline CDR1 reads SGHRS; CDR2 reads YFSETQ. Deletions cut 4 bases from V and 1 base from J, with 11 bases between. The CDR3 has 14 amino acids. This chain's CDR3 is CASSGTGVQETQYF. Here the CDR3 DNA reads TGCGCCAGCAGCGGGACGGGGGTCCAAGAGACCCAGTACTTC. Using reference TRBV5-1 and TRBJ2-5 for the parts outside the CDR3, the full variable domain is KAGVTQTPRYLIKTRGQQVTLSCSPISGHRSVSWYQQTPGQGLQFLFEYFSETQRNKGNFPGRFSGRQFSNSRSEMNVSTLELGDSALYLCASSGTGVQETQYFGPGTRLLVL.

This clonotype has just a few counts. The V and J genes are TRBV12-3 or TRBV12-4 and TRBJ1-3; maybe TRBD1 (6 bases). The CDR3 sequence is 15 residues long. The V and J ends lost 8 bases and 2 bases respectively, with 16 bases between them. CDR3 nucleotides: TGTGCCAGCGATTGGGGGGGCTTCGCTGGAAACACCATATATTTT. It is translated as CASDWGGFAGNTIYF.

The genes are TRBV9 and TRBJ2-1; weak D call: TRBD2 (6 bases). Deletions cut 4 bases from V and 6 bases from J, with 17 bases between. The CDR3 has 15 amino acids. Germline CDR1 SGDLS, CDR2 YYNGEE. The CDR3 DNA sequence: TGTGCCAGCAGCTCCCCGGAGGGCCGATTCAATGAGCAGTTCTTC. Protein sequence: CASSSPEGRFNEQFF.

This clonotype was recorded a few times. The rearrangement joins TRBV9 to TRBJ1-1; 7 bases align to TRBD1. This CDR3 contains 15 residues. The germline gives CDR1 SGDLS, CDR2 YYNGEE. Trimming cost V 0 bases and J 6 bases; bases outside gene matches: 8. The CDR3 loop is CASSVGRRGISEAFF. CDR3 DNA: TGTGCCAGCAGCGTAGGTCGCAGGGGGATCTCTGAAGCTTTCTTT.

The rearrangement joins TRBV29-1 to TRBJ1-1; possible D gene TRBD1, 5 bases. The CDR3 is 13 residues long. V lost 6 bases and J lost 1, with 12 bases in between. Germline V CDR1 and CDR2: SQVTM, ANQGSEA. The CDR3 sequence is CSVDIGGNTEAFF. The CDR3 bases are TGCAGCGTGGATATTGGGGGGAACACTGAAGCTTTCTTT.